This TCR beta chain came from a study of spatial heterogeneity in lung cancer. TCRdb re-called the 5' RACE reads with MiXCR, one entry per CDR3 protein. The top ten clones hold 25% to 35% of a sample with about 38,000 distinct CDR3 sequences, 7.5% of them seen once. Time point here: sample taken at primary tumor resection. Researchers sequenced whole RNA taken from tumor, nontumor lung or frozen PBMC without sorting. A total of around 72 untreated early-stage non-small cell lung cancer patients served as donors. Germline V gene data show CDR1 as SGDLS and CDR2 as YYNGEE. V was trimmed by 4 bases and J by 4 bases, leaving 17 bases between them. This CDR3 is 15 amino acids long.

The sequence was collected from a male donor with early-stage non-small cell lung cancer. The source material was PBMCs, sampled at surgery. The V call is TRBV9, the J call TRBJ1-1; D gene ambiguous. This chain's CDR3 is CASSQQTASGTEAFF. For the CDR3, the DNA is TGTGCCAGCAGCCAGCAGACGGCCTCGGGCACTGAAGCTTTCTTT.